These T cell receptor beta chains were read from a single sample in a study of OX40 agonist ivuxolimab in advanced cancers. Produced via immunoSEQ multiplex PCR; TCRdb's table is partial and in-frame only. The sample has 53,000 or so clones; 70% to 90% are singletons. Here the sequenced sample was CD4+ or CD8+ T cells sorted from blood, taken in a trial of the OX40 agonist ivuxolimab. These receptor sequences come from an adult with an advanced solid tumor such as melanoma, head and neck, liver or kidney cancer. Each CDR3 is given with its conserved first and last residue. The order of the fields is D gene, V gene, J gene, clone size, CDR3 DNA, CDR3 protein. D genes are given only for firm matches. Not all rows give a size; the values are once, few, many and, for expanded clones, a class.

D: .; V: TRBV5-1; J: TRBJ2-5; size: once; DNA: TGCGCCAGCAGCTTGTTTGGGATCCAAGAGACCCAGTACTTC; CDR3: CASSLFGIQETQYF
D: .; V: TRBV25-1; J: TRBJ1-2; size: .; DNA: TGTGCCAGCCAGGACGGCGCCTATGGCTACACCTTC; CDR3: CASQDGAYGYTF
D: .; V: TRBV5-1; J: TRBJ2-7; size: once; DNA: TGCGCCAGCAGCTCGGGGACCGACAGCTCCTACGAGCAGTACTTC; CDR3: CASSSGTDSSYEQYF
D: TRBD1; V: TRBV7-6; J: TRBJ1-5; size: .; DNA: TGTGCCAGCAGCCCTCCGGGGGACAGGGACCACAATCAGCCCCAGCATTTT; CDR3: CASSPPGDRDHNQPQHF
D: .; V: TRBV2; J: TRBJ1-5; size: few; DNA: TGTGCCAGCAATGGGCGAAGGAACAATCAGCCCCAGCATTTT; CDR3: CASNGRRNNQPQHF
D: .; V: TRBV11-2; J: TRBJ1-2; size: once; DNA: TGTGCCAGCCTTCGAACCCATGGCTACACCTTC; CDR3: CASLRTHGYTF
D: TRBD1; V: TRBV5-1; J: TRBJ2-5; size: once; DNA: TGCGCCAGCAGCCCGTGGACAGGGGTGGGGGAGACCCAGTACTTC; CDR3: CASSPWTGVGETQYF
D: TRBD1; V: TRBV6-1; J: TRBJ2-5; size: .; DNA: TGTGCCAGCAGTGAAGGGTCAGGGGGAGAGACCCAGTACTTC; CDR3: CASSEGSGGETQYF
D: .; V: TRBV11-1; J: TRBJ1-1; size: .; DNA: TGTGCCAGCAGGGCGGGACCCTCGAACACTGAAGCTTTCTTT; CDR3: CASRAGPSNTEAFF
D: TRBD2; V: TRBV5-1; J: TRBJ2-2; size: .; DNA: TGCGCCAGCAGCAGAGGTCTAGCGGGAGCTCAGGGCGGGGAGCTGTTTTTT; CDR3: CASSRGLAGAQGGELFF
D: .; V: TRBV5-6; J: TRBJ1-1; size: .; DNA: TGTGCCAGCAGCTCATACACACGGGGCACTGAAGCTTTCTTT; CDR3: CASSSYTRGTEAFF
D: .; V: TRBV29-1; J: TRBJ1-1; size: .; DNA: TGCAGCGTCGGGTCGACGAGGAGCACTGAAGCTTTCTTT; CDR3: CSVGSTRSTEAFF
D: TRBD1; V: TRBV7-9; J: TRBJ2-7; size: .; DNA: TGTGCCAGCAGCTTAGATTTGGGACAGGGGAAAAACGAGCAGTACTTC; CDR3: CASSLDLGQGKNEQYF
D: .; V: TRBV9; J: TRBJ2-3; size: .; DNA: TGTGCCAGCAGCCCCTCTTGGGTGAATACGCAGTATTTT; CDR3: CASSPSWVNTQYF
D: .; V: TRBV29-1; J: TRBJ2-7; size: .; DNA: TGCAGCGTTGAAATCTATGAGCGGTTGGGGAACGAGCAGTACTTC; CDR3: CSVEIYERLGNEQYF
D: TRBD2; V: TRBV7-8; J: TRBJ2-3; size: .; DNA: TGTGCCAGCAGCCGGTTGGCGGGAGCTGGCACAGATACGCAGTATTTT; CDR3: CASSRLAGAGTDTQYF
D: .; V: TRBV6-4; J: TRBJ2-2; size: .; DNA: TGTGCCAGCAGCCCCGGCGGGCCGGGCGGGGAGCTGTTTTTT; CDR3: CASSPGGPGGELFF
D: .; V: TRBV7-6; J: TRBJ1-1; size: .; DNA: TGTGCCAGCAGCTTAGTAGTGGGGGCGGGAACTGAAGCTTTCTTT; CDR3: CASSLVVGAGTEAFF
D: .; V: TRBV28; J: TRBJ2-5; size: .; DNA: TGTGCCAGCAGTTTTGTTGGAGAAGAGACCCAGTACTTC; CDR3: CASSFVGEETQYF
D: .; V: TRBV5-1; J: TRBJ2-1; size: .; DNA: TGCGCCAGCACACCTAATACCTGGAGCTCCTACAATGAGCAGTTCTTC; CDR3: CASTPNTWSSYNEQFF
D: TRBD1; V: TRBV28; J: TRBJ1-4; size: medium-sized; DNA: TGTGCCAGCCAAGGGGACAGGGAAAATGAAAAACTGTTTTTT; CDR3: CASQGDRENEKLFF
D: TRBD1; V: TRBV7-9; J: TRBJ2-7; size: few; DNA: TGTGCCAGCAGCCCACCCGGGACAGCCTACGAGCAGTACTTC; CDR3: CASSPPGTAYEQYF
D: .; V: TRBV5-1; J: TRBJ1-4; size: .; DNA: TGCGCCAGCAGCTTGAATAGGGGAGATGAAAAACTGTTTTTT; CDR3: CASSLNRGDEKLFF
D: .; V: TRBV6-5; J: TRBJ2-5; size: .; DNA: TGTGCCAGCAGACCGACAGGGACTGAAGAGACCCAGTACTTC; CDR3: CASRPTGTEETQYF
D: .; V: TRBV14; J: TRBJ2-1; size: .; DNA: TGTGCCAGCAGCCATAGAGGGATCAATGAGCAGTTCTTC; CDR3: CASSHRGINEQFF
D: TRBD2; V: TRBV7-9; J: TRBJ2-3; size: .; DNA: TGTGCCAGCAGCTTAGTAGCGGGAGAGACAGATACGCAGTATTTT; CDR3: CASSLVAGETDTQYF
D: .; V: TRBV7-2; J: TRBJ1-1; size: .; DNA: TGTGCCAGCAGTCCAAGGGACCAGGGTACTGAAGCTTTCTTT; CDR3: CASSPRDQGTEAFF
D: .; V: TRBV25-1; J: TRBJ2-2; size: .; DNA: TGTGCCAGCAGTGTTATAGGACAGACCGGGGAGCTGTTTTTT; CDR3: CASSVIGQTGELFF
D: TRBD2; V: TRBV7-9; J: TRBJ2-7; size: .; DNA: TGTGCCAGCAGCACTAGCGGGAGGAGCTCCTACGAGCAGTACTTC; CDR3: CASSTSGRSSYEQYF
D: TRBD1; V: TRBV10-1; J: TRBJ2-4; size: .; DNA: TGCGCCAGCAGTGAGTCCGGACAGGGGGTGGACATTCAGTACTTC; CDR3: CASSESGQGVDIQYF
D: TRBD2; V: TRBV9; J: TRBJ2-5; size: .; DNA: TGTGCCAGCAGCGCCGGGACTAGCGGGGCCCAGTACTTC; CDR3: CASSAGTSGAQYF
D: TRBD2; V: TRBV19; J: TRBJ2-1; size: .; DNA: TGTGCCAGTAGTACTTCGTGGACTAGCGGGAGGGAGCAGTTCTTC; CDR3: CASSTSWTSGREQFF
D: TRBD2; V: TRBV2; J: TRBJ2-1; size: .; DNA: TGTGCCAGCGCCACCCTAGCGGGAGTGGGTAATGAGCAGTTCTTC; CDR3: CASATLAGVGNEQFF
D: TRBD2; V: TRBV28; J: TRBJ2-7; size: .; DNA: TGTGCCAGCAGTTTATCTTGGGCACCGGGACTAGGGGAGCAGTACTTC; CDR3: CASSLSWAPGLGEQYF
D: TRBD1; V: TRBV10-3; J: TRBJ1-4; size: once; DNA: TGTGCCATCAGTGAGGTCGGACAGGGGAATGAAAAACTGTTTTTT; CDR3: CAISEVGQGNEKLFF
D: TRBD1; V: TRBV5-4; J: TRBJ1-1; size: .; DNA: TGTGCCAGCAGCTCGGGACAGTGGAACACTGAAGCTTTCTTT; CDR3: CASSSGQWNTEAFF
D: TRBD1; V: TRBV5-1; J: TRBJ1-1; size: .; DNA: TGCGCCAGCAGCTTGGCCGGGGACAGGGCGGGGGCTTTCTTT; CDR3: CASSLAGDRAGAFF
D: .; V: TRBV28; J: TRBJ2-2; size: .; DNA: TGTGCCAGCAGTTTGCCGGGACATGGATCGGACGGGGAGCTGTTTTTT; CDR3: CASSLPGHGSDGELFF
D: .; V: TRBV4-2; J: TRBJ2-2; size: .; DNA: TGTGCCAGCAGCCAAGATGCACTAGCATACACCGGGGAGCTGTTTTTT; CDR3: CASSQDALAYTGELFF
D: .; V: TRBV27; J: TRBJ2-4; size: .; DNA: TGTGCCAGCAGTTACCGTTTCGGGAACTTGGCCAAAAACATTCAGTACTTC; CDR3: CASSYRFGNLAKNIQYF
D: .; V: TRBV14; J: TRBJ2-5; size: .; DNA: TGTGCCAGCAGCGGTTATTTGAGTGAGACCCAGTACTTC; CDR3: CASSGYLSETQYF